Listed below are T cell receptor beta chains from one sample, sequenced in a study of T cell responses to AZD1222 COVID-19 vaccine. Only in-frame clones appear in the TCRdb table, and some are missing; sequencing was by immunoSEQ multiplex PCR. Here the sample spans approximately 170,000 clones, 85% to 95% being singletons. Here the sequenced sample was peripheral blood, taken on day 0 of AZD1222 vaccination. The source of these receptors is an adult in good health. The CDR3 runs from the conserved cysteine through the conserved F or W.

TRBJ1-2 | TRBV5-1 | CASSLGTARGYGYTF
TRBJ2-1 | TRBV10-1 | CASGGASGAHEQFF
TRBJ2-1 | TRBV9 | CASSAAGSSYNEQFF
TRBJ2-3 | TRBV4-1 | CASSQVSSTDTQYF
TRBJ2-7 | TRBV12-3/TRBV12-4 | CASSLGPAYEQYF
TRBJ1-2 | TRBV12-3/TRBV12-4 | CASSQGGPYGYTF
TRBJ1-5 | TRBV6-5 | CASKGIGNQPQHF
TRBJ2-7 | TRBV19 | CASSNPSYEQYF
TRBJ1-1 | TRBV7-6 | CASSLETNLGTEAFF
TRBJ2-7 | TRBV29-1 | CSVVGQNHDEQYF
TRBJ1-6 | TRBV3-1/TRBV3-2 | CASSHSDIGSPLHF
TRBJ1-5 | TRBV7-9 | CASSLSGGNQPQHF
TRBJ2-7 | TRBV2 | CASKLYEQYF
TRBJ1-2 | TRBV6-5 | CASSYGTTDRGYTF
TRBJ2-7 | TRBV5-1 | CASSLNSYTYEQYF
TRBJ1-3 | TRBV15 | CATSRILGLSGNTIYF
TRBJ2-3 | TRBV6-5 | CASRGTGLSTDTQYF
TRBJ1-4 | TRBV19 | CASGPDRGNEKLFF
TRBJ2-7 | TRBV12-3/TRBV12-4 | CASGLSTGYEQYF
TRBJ2-3 | TRBV7-2 | CASSLLAGGTDTQYF
TRBJ2-1 | TRBV27 | CASREGLAGFNEQFF
TRBJ2-7 | TRBV4-1 | CASSRQAGLSYEQYF